The next 25 T cell receptor beta chains were all read from a single sample in a study of CD8+ T cells in alopecia areata. RNA, once extracted, was reverse transcribed into cDNA for use as the sequencing template. Sequenced by immunoSEQ multiplex PCR; TCRdb stores in-frame clones only, minus some. This sample carries around 70,000 clones, over 25% of them seen once, and the ten largest clones take about 15%. Described treatment: oral pan-JAK inhibitor, 5-10 mg twice daily. The sequencing used CD8+ T cells sorted from blood, collected at week 4, from a patient treated with tofacitinib. These receptors were collected from a human donor with alopecia areata.

This clone appeared a few times. At the DNA level, this CDR3 is encoded by other sequences in the same sample as well. This chain connects TRBV29-1 to TRBJ2-7; tentatively, D is TRBD1 (5 bases). Trimming took off 0 bases at V and 0 bases at J, with 9 bases between the two ends. Germline V CDR1 and CDR2: SQVTM, ANQGSEA. The CDR3 contains 14 residues. For the CDR3, the DNA is TGCAGCGTTGAAGACAGGGCAAGCTCCTACGAGCAGTACTTC. This gives the protein CSVEDRASSYEQYF.

The genes are TRBV30 and TRBJ2-7; a possible D gene is TRBD1 (6 bases). The germline gives CDR1 GTSNPN, CDR2 SVGIG (reference sequence). Trimming stripped 1 base from V and 0 bases from J, with 13 bases between. This CDR3 contains 15 residues. CDR3 amino acids: CAWSASGTSSYEQYF. The CDR3 nucleotides read TGTGCCTGGAGTGCCTCCGGGACAAGCTCCTACGAGCAGTACTTC.

The chain recombines TRBV6-5 with TRBJ2-1; no firm D call. CDR1 and CDR2 (germline): MNHEY, SVGAGI. Trimming removed 1 base from V and 10 bases from J, with 8 bases in between. The CDR3 consists of 12 residues. CDR3 DNA: TGTGCCAGCAGTTACTTGGGTAGCGAGCAGTTCTTC. It yields the protein CASSYLGSEQFF.

The J gene is TRBJ2-3, the V gene TRBV29-1, with 12 bases aligning to TRBD1. J was trimmed by 3 bases and V by 2 bases; bases with no gene match: 9. CDR3 size: 17 residues. Germline V CDR1 and CDR2: SQVTM, ANQGSEA. The CDR3 loop reads CSVEWDRGRFGTDTQYF. CDR3 coding DNA: TGCAGCGTTGAATGGGACAGGGGGCGATTCGGGACAGATACGCAGTATTTT.

The rearrangement joins TRBV30 to TRBJ2-7; weak D call: TRBD2 (6 bases). There are 15 residues in the CDR3. Germline CDR1 reads GTSNPN; CDR2 reads SVGIG (reference sequence). V was cut by 0 bases and J by 3 bases, with 15 bases left in between. CDR3 DNA: TGTGCCTGGAGTGTATCAGGAGGGGCCGTCTACGAGCAGTACTTC. Its translation: CAWSVSGGAVYEQYF.

The chain is built from TRBV7-2 and TRBJ1-5; D call uncertain. V gave up 5 bases and J gave up 1 base, with 9 bases separating them. CDR1 is SGHTA and CDR2 is FQGNSA in the germline V gene. This CDR3 has 14 residues. As DNA, the CDR3 is TGTGCCAGCAGCAACACGGGGAGCAATCAGCCCCAGCATTTT. Amino acids: CASSNTGSNQPQHF. The whole variable domain, remainder taken from reference TRBV7-2 and TRBJ1-5, is GAGVSQSPSNKVTEKGKDVELRCDPISGHTALYWYRQSLGQGLEFLIYFQGNSAPDKSGLPSDRFSAERTGGSVSTLTIQRTQQEDSAVYLCASSNTGSNQPQHFGDGTRLSIL.

This clone was counted a few times. V gene TRBV29-1 combines with J gene TRBJ2-1; 7 bases are shared with TRBD2. Germline CDR1 SQVTM, CDR2 ANQGSEA. This CDR3 comprises 16 residues. J was trimmed by 6 bases and V by 0 bases; bases with no gene match: 11. CDR3 nucleotide sequence: TGCAGCGTTGAAGATTGGAGGGAGGGCCACACCAATGAGCAGTTCTTC. It codes for CSVEDWREGHTNEQFF.

V usage is TRBV4-1 and J usage is TRBJ1-1, with D hard to call. The CDR3 runs to 15 residues. Trimming shortened V by 4 bases and J by 1 base, and 13 bases separated the two germline ends. CDR1 MGHRA and CDR2 YSYEKL come from the germline V gene. The CDR3: CASSPQVGENTEAFF. In nucleotides, the CDR3 is TGCGCCAGCAGCCCCCAAGTAGGAGAGAACACTGAAGCTTTCTTT.

CDR3 in amino acids: CASSYAGWETQYF. CDR3 sequence (DNA): TGTGCCAGCAGTTATGCAGGGTGGGAGACCCAGTACTTC. V is TRBV6-5 and J is TRBJ2-5; D possibly corresponds to TRBD1 (5 bases). Trimming pared 3 bases from V and 5 bases from J, leaving 10 bases between. CDR3 length: 13 amino acids. From germline, CDR1 is MNHEY and CDR2 SVGAGI.

The V and J genes are TRBV9 and TRBJ2-3; 8 bases map to TRBD2. This CDR3 is 13 amino acids long. From germline, CDR1 is SGDLS and CDR2 YYNGEE. V trimming: 4 bases; J trimming: 15 bases; junction bases outside the gene matches: 13. The CDR3 sequence is CASSPASSGSDYF. The CDR3 DNA reads TGTGCCAGCAGCCCCGCGTCCAGCGGGAGCGATTATTTT.

The table lists this clone with a few counts. V and J are TRBV7-8 and TRBJ2-3; D remains ambiguous. CDR3 length equals 17 residues. V was trimmed by 5 bases and J by 3 bases, leaving 21 bases between them. Germline V gene sequence: CDR1 SGHVS, CDR2 FQNEAQ. The CDR3 nucleotides read TGTGCCAGCAGCCTGAAGGTGGCCGTTACCACAACAGATACGCAGTATTTT. It translates to CASSLKVAVTTTDTQYF.

There are a few counts of this clone. The J gene is TRBJ2-1, the V gene TRBV29-1; 9 positions match TRBD1. V dropped 7 bases and J dropped 6; count of bases not matched to a gene: 1. Germline CDR1 and CDR2: SQVTM and ANQGSEA. CDR3 length equals 11 residues. Here the CDR3 reads CSGTGVNEQFF. The CDR3 DNA reads as TGCAGCGGGACAGGGGTCAATGAGCAGTTCTTC.

This clone was counted only a few times. The gene calls are TRBV7-9 and TRBJ2-7; D unclear. The CDR3 loop spans 11 amino acids. V was shortened by 2 bases and J by 6 bases, with 5 bases between the two germline ends. Germline CDR1 and CDR2: SEHNR and FQNEAQ (reference sequence). CDR3 region: CASSLISEQYF. Written as DNA, the CDR3 is TGTGCCAGCAGCTTAATCTCCGAGCAGTACTTC.

There are a few counts of this clone. The V gene is TRBV30, the J gene TRBJ2-7; 7 nucleotides agree with TRBD1. CDR3 length: 14 amino acids. CDR1 GTSNPN and CDR2 SVGIG come from the germline V gene (reference sequence). V shed 3 bases, J shed 3 bases, and the junction held 8 bases outside the gene matches. CDR3 bases: TGTGCCTGGAGCTCAACCAGGGGGTACTACGAGCAGTACTTC. It encodes CAWSSTRGYYEQYF.

The chain joins TRBV25-1 to TRBJ2-7; the D gene is possibly TRBD2 (6 bases). With 6 bases removed from V and 3 bases from J, the gap between germline ends came to 18 bases. This CDR3 has 15 residues. CDR1 and CDR2 from the germline V gene are MGHDK and SYGVNS. The CDR3 region has the DNA TGTGCCAGCAGCCCGAGGAGGGGACTCATCTACGAGCAGTACTTC. Translated, it gives CASSPRRGLIYEQYF.

This clone was found a few times. V is TRBV30 and J is TRBJ1-5, with D perhaps TRBD1 (5 bases). Germline assignment: CDR1 GTSNPN and CDR2 SVGIG (reference sequence). The length of the CDR3 is 13 residues. Trimming removed 1 base from V and 5 bases from J, with 9 bases in between. The CDR3 reads CAWSDVGDQPQHF. The CDR3 DNA follows: TGTGCCTGGAGTGATGTGGGGGATCAGCCCCAGCATTTT.

This clone was detected only a few times. J is TRBJ1-2 and V is TRBV2; D not resolved. V was shortened by 4 bases and J by 2 bases, with 14 bases between the two germline ends. Germline V gives CDR1 SNHLY, CDR2 FYNNEI. This CDR3 has 15 amino acids. The CDR3 sequence: CASSVEGTLNYGYTF. The DNA for the CDR3 is TGTGCCAGCAGTGTGGAGGGAACCCTCAACTATGGCTACACCTTC. The full variable domain, with the rest looked up from reference TRBV2 and TRBJ1-2, is EPEVTQTPSHQVTQMGQEVILRCVPISNHLYFYWYRQILGQKVEFLVSFYNNEISEKSEIFDDQFSVERPDGSNFTLKIRSTKLEDSAMYFCASSVEGTLNYGYTFGSGTRLTVV.

The V and J genes are TRBV29-1 and TRBJ2-2, with 8 bases that match TRBD2. V was pared by 7 bases and J by 6 bases, with 4 bases of the junction left unmatched. Per germline, CDR1 SQVTM and CDR2 ANQGSEA. The CDR3 is 12 amino acids. The CDR3 nucleotides are TGCAGCGCACCGCGGGGGGCCGGGGAGCTGTTTTTT. Its protein is CSAPRGAGELFF.

The genes are TRBV29-1 and TRBJ2-7; unclear D gene. This CDR3 has 13 residues. V was pared by 0 bases and J by 6 bases, with 12 bases between. Germline V gene lookup returns CDR1 SQVTM and CDR2 ANQGSEA. CDR3 in DNA: TGCAGCGTTGAAGACGGTTATGGTGGCGAGCAGTACTTC. This sequence encodes CSVEDGYGGEQYF.

Notes on this clone: Germline and junction disagree at one end, which may indicate a read error. The V gene is TRBV14, the J gene TRBJ2-5; possible D gene TRBD2, 6 bases. Germline V CDR1 and CDR2: SGHDN, FVKESK. This CDR3 has 17 residues. Here the CDR3 reads CASSLSVGLPMGRPEDF. CDR3 nucleotides: TGTGCCAGCAGCCTCTCAGTCGGACTACCCATGGGCCGGCCGGAGGACTTC. The full variable domain, in which reference TRBV14 and TRBJ2-5 provide the parts outside the CDR3, is EAGVTQFPSHSVIEKGQTVTLRCDPISGHDNLYWYRRVMGKEIKFLLHFVKESKQDESGMPNNRFLAERTGGTYSTLKVQPAELEDSGVYFCASSLSVGLPMGRPEDFGPGTRLLVL.

The rearrangement links TRBV9 to TRBJ2-7, with unresolved D. CDR1 and CDR2 from the germline V gene are SGDLS and YYNGEE. Trimming took 0 bases from V and 1 from J, leaving 8 bases between them. This CDR3 is built from 14 residues. The CDR3 reads CASSVGWGSYEQYF. CDR3 sequence (DNA): TGTGCCAGCAGCGTAGGTTGGGGATCCTACGAGCAGTACTTC.

There are a few counts of this clone. This chain uses TRBV29-1 with TRBJ2-7; perhaps TRBD2 as D (5 bases). CDR1 and CDR2 from the germline V gene are SQVTM and ANQGSEA. The CDR3 has 12 amino acids. Between the trimmed V and J ends, which lost 7 bases and 3 bases, there was a span of 13 bases. The CDR3 sequence: CSAVSGNYEQYF. CDR3 sequence (DNA): TGCAGCGCCGTGTCGGGGAACTACGAGCAGTACTTC.

This clone occurred a few times. This chain joins TRBV9 and TRBJ2-1, with 11 bases that match TRBD2. The CDR3 spans 15 residues. Trimming at V came to 5 bases and at J to 5 bases, leaving 6 bases not matched to a gene. Germline CDR1 is SGDLS and CDR2 is YYNGEE. CDR3 bases: TGTGCCAGCAGGGTTGGGACTAGCGGAAACAATGAGCAGTTCTTC. It encodes CASRVGTSGNNEQFF.

This chain connects TRBV9 to TRBJ1-1; a possible D gene is TRBD1 (6 bases). The CDR3 is 14 residues long. CDR1 SGDLS and CDR2 YYNGEE come from the germline V gene. V was shortened by 4 bases and J by 1 base, with 11 bases between the two germline ends. The CDR3 protein is CASSPGHSNTEAFF. The CDR3 DNA sequence: TGTGCCAGCAGCCCGGGACACTCGAACACTGAAGCTTTCTTT.

The sample holds a few counts of this clone. The chain links TRBV6-5 to TRBJ1-5; D unresolved. The CDR3 is 13 residues long. V lost 1 base and J 4 bases, leaving 5 bases between the germline ends. CDR1 is MNHEY, CDR2 SVGAGI, per germline. Here the CDR3 DNA reads TGTGCCAGCAGTTACTACAAGAATCAGCCCCAGCATTTT. Its translation: CASSYYKNQPQHF.